This TCR beta chain is drawn from a study of response to subunit inactivated influenza vaccine. TCRdb reprocessed the RT-PCR reads with MiXCR, giving one entry per CDR3 protein. The sample lists hundreds of thousands of distinct CDR3 sequences, 15% to 18% occurring once. This clonotype was detected a few times. The TCR was taken from a man aged 50-59 years who received an inactivated influenza vaccine. Sequencing used PBMCs from blood, obtained about 13 days after vaccination.

Written as DNA, the CDR3 is TGTGCCAGCAGACAGAAGACAGGGGGCGGCTACGAGCAGTACTTC. Amino acids: CASRQKTGGGYEQYF. The chain links TRBV12-3 or TRBV12-4 to TRBJ2-7, with 10 nucleotides matching TRBD1. The V and J ends lost 6 bases and 3 bases, in that order; junction bases with no gene match: 8. CDR3 length: 15 residues.